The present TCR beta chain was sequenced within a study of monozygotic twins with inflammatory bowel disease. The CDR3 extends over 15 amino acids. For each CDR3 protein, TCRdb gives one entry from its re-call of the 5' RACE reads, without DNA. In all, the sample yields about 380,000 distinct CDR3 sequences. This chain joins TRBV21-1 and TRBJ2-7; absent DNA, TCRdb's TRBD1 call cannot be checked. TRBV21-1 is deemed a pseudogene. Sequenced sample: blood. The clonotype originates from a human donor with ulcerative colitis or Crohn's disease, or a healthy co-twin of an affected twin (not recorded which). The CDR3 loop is CASSRRQGVMDEQYF.